Sequencing of this T cell receptor beta chain was carried out in a study of cytomegalovirus exposure and HLA in healthy donors (TCRdb year 2017). Background on the whole study: According to a later analysis, the roughly 120 validation repertoires were produced on the same platform as the 700 or so repertoires of the first cohort. The study aimed to test whether cataloging public T cell receptors could reveal signatures of past pathogen exposure. Along with the roughly 700-subject first cohort, a separate validation cohort of over 90 different subjects was used. The study combined high-throughput TCR immunosequencing, statistical association of individual TCRs with disease status, and machine learning to predict cytomegalovirus infection status.

The donors belonged to the validation cohort of over a hundred subjects, which was separate from the roughly 670-subject first cohort. As regards this clone: Its antigen remains undetermined. One base away there is no much larger clone; base qualities are not given.

The library was obtained by the immunoSEQ multiplex PCR assay. Regarding the original processing steps: A statistical classification framework was built to diagnose cytomegalovirus status from the catalog of TCR beta chain sequences. Drawn from immuneACCESS, this table holds only the in-frame rearrangements with V and J called that TCRdb kept. Clones are partly lost; checked studies trace under half to an unresolved V gene and leave the rest unexplained. For V, J and clone size, that table is used; D and trimming come from the DNA. The sample includes 150,000 to 200,000 clones, with 95% to 97% observed a single time. Around 0.9% of the sample is taken by the ten largest. Findings and caveats that apply to the study as a whole: In a later analysis, TCRs clustered in the first cohort were found to also tend to co-occur in the roughly 130 validation repertoires, with around 94% of cluster scores above 0. The authors suggested that the approach could potentially be extended to other disease states and immunological phenotypes. A later analysis lacked HLA typing for the validation cohort, so it scored co-occurrence in that cohort across all 130 or so repertoires. Most TCR sequences were seen in very few donors, while some public TCRs were found in many individuals. In vitro tests confirmed that a few of the cytomegalovirus-associated TCR beta chains recognize cytomegalovirus antigens. The classifier was reported to diagnose cytomegalovirus status with high specificity and sensitivity in both the original cohort and the validation cohort. The study gave a list of 150 to 200 TCR beta chains associated with cytomegalovirus.

The germline V gene supplies CDR1 MNHNS and CDR2 SASEGT. Trimming costs V 4 bases and J 3 bases, and their ends lie 13 bases apart. From the cysteine through the phenylalanine, the CDR3 covers 15 amino acids. Only the CDR3 portion is preserved as DNA: 45 bases, with reading frame beginning at the first base. Specimen: PBMCs. This receptor was obtained from a woman aged 18-29 years in good health and CMV-seronegative. The chain is made from TRBV6-1 and TRBJ2-4; the D gene is possibly TRBD1, with 5 bases matching. The CDR3: CASSALSTGKNIQYF. The bases are TGTGCCAGCAGTGCCCTAAGTACAGGCAAAAACATTCAGTACTTC.